This T cell receptor beta chain was captured in a study of OX40 agonist ivuxolimab in advanced cancers. About the research overall: Patients were dosed with the agonistic anti-OX40 (CD134) antibody ivuxolimab. Points from the study as a whole: Expanded peripheral T-cell antigen specificity went undetermined. Partial responders dosed at 0.1-3.0 mg/kg displayed clonal expansion ranking among the lowest.

As regards this clone: Its antigen is undetermined.

CDR1 is SGHDT, CDR2 YYEEEE, per germline. V was shortened by 2 bases and J by 6 bases, with 12 bases between the two germline ends. This CDR3 spans 13 amino acids. Repertoires were generated with immunoSEQ multiplex PCR, while TCRdb's copy carries only in-frame clones and drops some. The data hold around 83,000 clones, with roughly 90% observed a single time. The chain carries TRBV5-6 and TRBJ2-7; weak D call: TRBD1 (6 bases). This specimen consisted of CD4+ or CD8+ T cells sorted from blood, obtained in a trial of the OX40 agonist ivuxolimab. This TCR was recovered from an adult with an advanced solid tumor such as melanoma, head and neck, liver or kidney cancer. CDR3 DNA: TGTGCCAGCAGCTTATTAGGGGGACGCGAGCAGTACTTC. This codes for CASSLLGGREQYF.